One and the same sample provided the 10 T cell receptor beta chains below, sequenced in a study of T-cell reconstitution after alpha-beta-depleted transplantation in children. For TCRbeta, the library was prepared with unique molecular identifiers. TCRdb processed the PCR reads anew with MiXCR; each CDR3 protein has one entry. The sample shows fewer than 750,000 distinct CDR3 sequences, under 30% of them seen only once. The starting material was PBMCs, mostly from graft donor cells, obtained 360 days after TCRalphabeta/CD19-depleted stem cell transplant. These receptors all come from a boy under three years old who had a stem cell transplant for acute myeloid leukemia, so the T cells may come from the graft donor.

The J gene is TRBJ2-7, the V gene TRBV24-1, with D perhaps assigned TRBD1 or TRBD2 (5 bases each). The V end lost 3 bases, the J end lost 3 bases, and 8 bases lay between the germline ends. Germline assignment: CDR1 KGHDR and CDR2 SFDVKD. The CDR3 spans 13 residues. The CDR3 nucleotides read TGTGCCACCAGTGATCGGGACCGCTACGAGCAGTACTTC. Encoded protein: CATSDRDRYEQYF.

This clonotype has ten or more counts. CDR3 bases: TGCGCCAGCAGCTCTAGCGGGGGGTGGAATGAGCAGTTCTTC. Amino acid sequence: CASSSSGGWNEQFF. The chain uses TRBV5-1 and TRBJ2-1; TRBD2 matches 11 bases. The germline V gene has CDR1 SGHRS and CDR2 YFSETQ. This CDR3 is built from 14 residues. The V and J ends lost 3 bases and 7 bases, in that order; junction bases with no gene match: 3. The full variable domain, in which reference TRBV5-1 and TRBJ2-1 provide the parts outside the CDR3, is KAGVTQTPRYLIKTRGQQVTLSCSPISGHRSVSWYQQTPGQGLQFLFEYFSETQRNKGNFPGRFSGRQFSNSRSEMNVSTLELGDSALYLCASSSSGGWNEQFFGPGTRLTVL.

This clonotype was counted at least ten times. J is TRBJ2-1 and V is TRBV29-1; 8 positions match TRBD1. This CDR3 spans 17 amino acids. Germline trimming cut 3 bases from V and 0 bases from J; bases unmatched to any gene: 10. Per the germline V gene, CDR1 is SQVTM and CDR2 is ANQGSEA. CDR3 sequence (DNA): TGCAGCGTTGATGGATCCCCGGACAGGGCCTCCTACAATGAGCAGTTCTTC. Residues: CSVDGSPDRASYNEQFF.

A few counts support this clonotype. The CDR3 nucleotides are TGTGCCAGCAGCTTAGTGATTAGCACGTTCCAAGAGACCCAGTACTTC. Its protein is CASSLVISTFQETQYF. J is TRBJ2-5 and V is TRBV7-2; D is ambiguous. Per the germline V gene, CDR1 is SGHTA and CDR2 is FQGNSA. The V gene lost 1 base and the J gene lost 1 base, with 13 bases spanning the gap. This CDR3 has 16 residues.

This clonotype showed up just a few times. The V call is TRBV7-2, the J call TRBJ1-6, with 9 nucleotides matching TRBD1. The germline gives CDR1 SGHTA, CDR2 FQGNSA. The CDR3 contains 15 residues. The junction had 5 bases not matched to a gene; V was cut back by 4 bases and J by 7 bases. The CDR3 DNA is TGTGCCAGCAGCTCCGTAGGGACAGGGAATTCACCCCTCCACTTT. It translates to CASSSVGTGNSPLHF.

About this clonotype itself: This clone may be a read error of a much larger clone one base away. The chain joins TRBV20-1 to TRBJ2-3, with TRBD2 matching 8 bases. Trimming at V came to 5 bases and at J to 5 bases, leaving 9 bases not matched to a gene. The CDR3 totals 14 residues. Germline V gene sequence: CDR1 DFQATT, CDR2 SNEGSKA (reference sequence). The CDR3 reads CSAHPGLVRDTQYF. The CDR3 coding sequence is TGCAGTGCTCATCCGGGACTAGTGAGAGATACGCAGTATTTT.

Sample share makes this clonotype medium-sized. This chain connects TRBV19 to TRBJ2-7; 8 bases match TRBD1. The CDR3 is 15 residues long. Trimming removed 1 base from V and 5 bases from J; junction bases left unmatched: 7. Germline CDR1 LNHDA, CDR2 SQIVND (reference sequence). The CDR3 loop reads CASSIVPGQGDEQYF. CDR3 DNA sequence: TGTGCCAGTAGTATAGTTCCTGGACAGGGTGACGAGCAGTACTTC.

V and J are TRBV4-3 and TRBJ2-7; no clear D gene. CDR1 and CDR2 (germline): LGHNA, YSLEER. The V gene lost 0 bases and the J gene lost 3 bases, with 12 bases spanning the gap. The CDR3 totals 15 residues. The CDR3 loop is CASSQDIGLVYEQYF. CDR3 coding DNA: TGCGCCAGCAGCCAAGATATCGGCCTCGTCTACGAGCAGTACTTC.

The chain combines TRBV9 with TRBJ2-3; TRBD1 matches at 7 bases. V was clipped by 5 bases and J by 6 bases; unmatched bases: 3. Germline V CDR1 and CDR2: SGDLS, YYNGEE. The length of the CDR3 is 12 residues. CDR3 sequence: CASSKGADTQYF. CDR3 DNA: TGTGCCAGCAGTAAGGGGGCGGATACGCAGTATTTT.

In its sample, this clonotype was seen a few times. The V and J genes are TRBV29-1 and TRBJ2-5; no clear D. Trimming stripped 5 bases from V and 3 bases from J, with 16 bases between. CDR3 length: 14 residues. Germline V gene sequence: CDR1 SQVTM, CDR2 ANQGSEA. The CDR3 nucleotides read TGCAGCGTTCCATCCCGGGCCCCTAAAGAGACCCAGTACTTC. The encoded protein is CSVPSRAPKETQYF. The full variable domain, in which reference TRBV29-1 and TRBJ2-5 provide the parts outside the CDR3, is SAVISQKPSRDICQRGTSLTIQCQVDSQVTMMFWYRQQPGQSLTLIATANQGSEATYESGFVIDKFPISRPNLTFSTLTVSNMSPEDSSIYLCSVPSRAPKETQYFGPGTRLLVL.